This entry concerns a single T cell receptor beta chain. Its antigen is as yet unknown. The sample is drawn from a study of T cell responses to AZD1222 COVID-19 vaccine. General study results and limits: At 160-218 and 743-854, vaccine-associated CD4 TCRs were dominant, and they spanned spike. Only six people who got AZD1222 tested seropositive at baseline. Reportedly, nearly half the spike-specific TCRs target unmutated variant regions.

Profiled with immunoSEQ multiplex PCR; TCRdb holds only in-frame clones, not every one. Seen here are tens of thousands of clones, 70% to 90% observed once, and the top ten hold roughly 3.1%. The sequences come from peripheral blood, collected 28 days after the second AZD1222 dose. The source is an adult who received the AZD1222 COVID-19 vaccine.

The DNA of the CDR3 is TGTGCCAGCAGTCTGACAGGGGAGGGTTACACTGAAGCTTTCTTT. Translating it yields CASSLTGEGYTEAFF. This chain connects TRBV28 to TRBJ1-1; 8 bases are shared with TRBD1. Trimming at V came to 5 bases and at J to 3 bases, leaving 8 bases not matched to a gene. CDR1 is MDHEN, CDR2 SYDVKM, per germline. This CDR3 comprises 15 residues.